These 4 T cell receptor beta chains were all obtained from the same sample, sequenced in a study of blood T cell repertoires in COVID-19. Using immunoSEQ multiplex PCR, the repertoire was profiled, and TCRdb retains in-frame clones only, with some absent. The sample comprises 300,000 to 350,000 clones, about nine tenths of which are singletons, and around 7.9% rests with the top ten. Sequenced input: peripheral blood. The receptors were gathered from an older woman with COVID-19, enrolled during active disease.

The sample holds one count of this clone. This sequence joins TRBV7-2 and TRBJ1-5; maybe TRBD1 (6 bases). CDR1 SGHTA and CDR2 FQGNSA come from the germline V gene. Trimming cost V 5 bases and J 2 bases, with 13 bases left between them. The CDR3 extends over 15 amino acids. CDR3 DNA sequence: TGTGCCAGCAGCGGCGGGGGGCCGGGCAATCAGCCCCAGCATTTT. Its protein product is CASSGGGPGNQPQHF. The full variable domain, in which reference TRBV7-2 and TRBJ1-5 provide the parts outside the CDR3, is GAGVSQSPSNKVTEKGKDVELRCDPISGHTALYWYRQSLGQGLEFLIYFQGNSAPDKSGLPSDRFSAERTGGSVSTLTIQRTQQEDSAVYLCASSGGGPGNQPQHFGDGTRLSIL.

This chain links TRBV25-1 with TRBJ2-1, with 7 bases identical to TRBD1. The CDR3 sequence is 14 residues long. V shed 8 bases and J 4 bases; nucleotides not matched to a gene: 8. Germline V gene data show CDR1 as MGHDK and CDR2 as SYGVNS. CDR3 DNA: TGTGCCAGCCTACCAGCAGGGGGTTACAATGAGCAGTTCTTC. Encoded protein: CASLPAGGYNEQFF. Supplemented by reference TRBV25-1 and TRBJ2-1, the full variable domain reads EADIYQTPRYLVIGTGKKITLECSQTMGHDKMYWYQQDPGMELHLIHYSYGVNSTEKGDLSSESTVSRIRTEHFPLTLESARPSHTSQYLCASLPAGGYNEQFFGPGTRLTVL.

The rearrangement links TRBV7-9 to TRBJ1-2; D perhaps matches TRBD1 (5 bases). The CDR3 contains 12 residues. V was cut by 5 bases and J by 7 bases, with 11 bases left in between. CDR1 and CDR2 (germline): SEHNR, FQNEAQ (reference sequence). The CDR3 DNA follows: TGTGCCAGCAGCCTAACCGACAGTGGCTACACCTTC. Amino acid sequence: CASSLTDSGYTF.

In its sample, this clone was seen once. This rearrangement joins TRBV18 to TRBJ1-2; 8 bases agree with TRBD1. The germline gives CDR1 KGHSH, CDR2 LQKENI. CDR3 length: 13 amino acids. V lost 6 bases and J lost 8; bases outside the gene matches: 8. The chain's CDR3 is CASSRSQGEGYTF. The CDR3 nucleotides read TGTGCCAGCTCCCGATCACAGGGGGAAGGCTACACCTTC.